This T cell receptor beta chain comes out of a study of T cell responses to AZD1222 COVID-19 vaccine. The data were produced by immunoSEQ multiplex PCR, yet TCRdb's version contains in-frame clones alone and is incomplete. There are about 67,000 clones in the sample; 80% to 90% occur only once, and about 20% lies in the top ten. Notes on the study in general: It should be noted that donors were predominantly white British and more often female, and clonal diversity was possibly underestimated. The study sampled repertoires only after the peak T cell response.

A remark on this clone: Its target is not known.

Germline values: CDR1 MNHEY, CDR2 SVGAGI. The CDR3 is 14 residues long. The V end was cut by 6 bases, the J end by 5 bases, with 13 bases between. The clonotype originates from an adult in good health. This chain joins TRBV6-5 and TRBJ1-4; possible D gene TRBD1, 6 bases. The sample was peripheral blood, taken on day 0 of AZD1222 vaccination. The CDR3 region has the DNA TGTGCCAGCAGCCGGACAGCGGACAATGAAAAACTGTTTTTT. The encoded protein is CASSRTADNEKLFF.